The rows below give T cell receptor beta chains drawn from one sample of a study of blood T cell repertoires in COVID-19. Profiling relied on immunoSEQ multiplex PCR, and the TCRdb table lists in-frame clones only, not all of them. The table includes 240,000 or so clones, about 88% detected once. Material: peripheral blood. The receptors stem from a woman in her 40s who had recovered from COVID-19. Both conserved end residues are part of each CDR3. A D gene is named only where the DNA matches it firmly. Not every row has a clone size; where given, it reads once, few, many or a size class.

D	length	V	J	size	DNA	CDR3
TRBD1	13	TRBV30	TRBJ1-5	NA	TGTGCCTGGGGGGACAGCCGTAATCAGCCCCAGCATTTT	CAWGDSRNQPQHF
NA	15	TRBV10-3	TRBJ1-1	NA	TGTGCCATCAGTGAGTCAGGGGCCAAGAACACTGAAGCTTTCTTT	CAISESGAKNTEAFF
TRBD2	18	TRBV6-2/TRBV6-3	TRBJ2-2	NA	TGTGCCAGCAGTCCACCAGAAGAACTAGCGGGAAGGACCGGGGAGCTGTTTTTT	CASSPPEELAGRTGELFF
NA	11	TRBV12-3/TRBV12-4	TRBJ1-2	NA	TGTGCCAGCAGTTTAGGTCTGGGCGCCACCTTC	CASSLGLGATF
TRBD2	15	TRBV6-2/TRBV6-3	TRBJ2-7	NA	TGTGCCAGCAGCTCAAAAGGACTAGCGGGAGGCGAGCAGTACTTC	CASSSKGLAGGEQYF
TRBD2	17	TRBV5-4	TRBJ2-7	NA	TGTGCCAGCAGCTTGGGACTAGCGGGAGGCGCGGCCTACGAGCAGTACTTC	CASSLGLAGGAAYEQYF
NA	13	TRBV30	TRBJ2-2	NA	TGTGCCTGGAGCGGGCCCGAGGGCGGGGAGCTGTTTTTT	CAWSGPEGGELFF
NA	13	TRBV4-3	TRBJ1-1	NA	TGCGCCAGCAGCCCCCGTATGAACACTGAAGCTTTCTTT	CASSPRMNTEAFF
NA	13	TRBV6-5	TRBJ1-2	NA	TGTGCCAGCAGTTACTTCGGGGTCTATGGCTACACCTTC	CASSYFGVYGYTF
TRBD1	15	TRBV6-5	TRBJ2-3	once	TGTGCCAGCAGCCTGACAGGGTCGGGTACAGATACGCAGTATTTT	CASSLTGSGTDTQYF
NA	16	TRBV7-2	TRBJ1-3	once	TGTGCCAGCAGCCGGGGGAGGACCTCCTCTGGAAACACCATATATTTT	CASSRGRTSSGNTIYF
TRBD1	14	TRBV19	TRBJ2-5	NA	TGTGCCAGTAGTACGGGACAGGGCTACGAGACCCAGTACTTC	CASSTGQGYETQYF
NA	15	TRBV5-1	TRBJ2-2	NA	TGCGCCAGCAGCTTGGTCGGGGACTACACCGGGGAGCTGTTTTTT	CASSLVGDYTGELFF
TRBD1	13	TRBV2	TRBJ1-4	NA	TGTGCCAGCTCATACAGGGGGAGTGAAAAACTGTTTTTT	CASSYRGSEKLFF
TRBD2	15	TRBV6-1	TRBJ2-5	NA	TGTGCCAGCAGTCAAGCGGGAGGTCTACAAGAGACCCAGTACTTC	CASSQAGGLQETQYF
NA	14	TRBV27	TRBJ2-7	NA	TGTGCCAGCAGTTTTTTCCCAAGCGGCTACGAGCAGTACTTC	CASSFFPSGYEQYF
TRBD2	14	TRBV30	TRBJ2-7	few	TGTGCCTGGAGTGATAGCGGGCTGGCCTACGAGCAGTACTTC	CAWSDSGLAYEQYF
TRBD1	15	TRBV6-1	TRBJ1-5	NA	TGTGCCAGCAGTGAGGTGACAGGGGGGGGTCAGCCCCAGCATTTT	CASSEVTGGGQPQHF
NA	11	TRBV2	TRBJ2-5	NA	TGTGCCAGCAGCCCTAGAGAGACCCAGTACTTC	CASSPRETQYF
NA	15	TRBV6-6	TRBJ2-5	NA	TGTGCCAGCAGTTACTCGGCCGGGGGCCAAGAGACCCAGTACTTC	CASSYSAGGQETQYF
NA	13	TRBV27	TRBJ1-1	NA	TGTGCCAGCAGTTTAGGGCGGACAGCTGAAGCTTTCTTT	CASSLGRTAEAFF
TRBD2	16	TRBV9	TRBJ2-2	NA	TGTGCCAGCAGCCCTCCTCTAGCGGGACAGACCGGGGAGCTGTTTTTT	CASSPPLAGQTGELFF
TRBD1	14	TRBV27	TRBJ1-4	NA	TGTGCCAGCAGGAGACAGGGGCGGAATGAAAAACTGTTTTTT	CASRRQGRNEKLFF
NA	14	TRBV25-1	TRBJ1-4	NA	TGTGCCAGCAGTGATCCGACACCCCAGGAAAAACTGTTTTTT	CASSDPTPQEKLFF
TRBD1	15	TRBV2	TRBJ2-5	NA	TGTGCCAGCAGTGATCTGGGACAGCCCCAAGAGACCCAGTACTTC	CASSDLGQPQETQYF
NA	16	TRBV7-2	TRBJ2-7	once	TGTGCCAGCAGCTTAGCGGGACTCCCGGCCCCCTACGAGCAGTACTTC	CASSLAGLPAPYEQYF